This is a list of T cell receptor beta chains from one sample in a study of vaccination effects on CD4 cells after COVID-19. Which antigens these TCRs recognize remains unknown. Profiling relied on immunoSEQ multiplex PCR, and the TCRdb table lists in-frame clones only, not all of them. Of about 8,100 clones in the sample, approximately 72% are singletons; the top ten hold roughly 12%. The sequences come from CD4+ T cells from PBMCs cultured with HCoV-229E spike peptides, collected before COVID-19 vaccination. All receptors derive from a human donor who received a COVID-19 vaccine. CDR3s include the opening cysteine and the closing phenylalanine or tryptophan. The D gene is left open where the match is weak. Clone sizes are given selectively: once, few, many, or a class where the clone is expanded.

j_gene: TRBJ2-1
v_gene: TRBV5-6
d_gene: TRBD2
abundance: few
len: 15
CDR3aa: CASSPGLAGTNEQFF
CDR3nt: TGTGCCAGCAGCCCGGGACTAGCGGGCACCAATGAGCAGTTCTTC

j_gene: TRBJ2-5
v_gene: TRBV6-1
d_gene: -
abundance: -
len: 15
CDR3aa: CASSEWFLGPETQYF
CDR3nt: TGTGCCAGCAGTGAATGGTTCCTGGGCCCAGAGACCCAGTACTTC

j_gene: TRBJ2-2
v_gene: TRBV6-6
d_gene: -
abundance: -
len: 12
CDR3aa: CASKKNTGELFF
CDR3nt: TGTGCCAGCAAGAAGAACACCGGGGAGCTGTTTTTT

j_gene: TRBJ1-2
v_gene: TRBV6-5
d_gene: -
abundance: -
len: 14
CDR3aa: CASRGSANNYGYTF
CDR3nt: TGTGCCAGCAGGGGATCCGCCAATAACTATGGCTACACCTTC

j_gene: TRBJ2-1
v_gene: TRBV7-8
d_gene: -
abundance: -
len: 16
CDR3aa: CASSPLQGIFYNEQFF
CDR3nt: TGTGCCAGCAGCCCCTTACAGGGTATCTTTTACAATGAGCAGTTCTTC

j_gene: TRBJ1-3
v_gene: TRBV5-6
d_gene: -
abundance: few
len: 17
CDR3aa: CASSLVTGEKSGNTIYF
CDR3nt: TGTGCCAGCAGCTTGGTAACAGGCGAGAAGTCTGGAAACACCATATATTTT

j_gene: TRBJ1-6
v_gene: TRBV21-1
d_gene: -
abundance: -
len: 15
CDR3aa: CASSSRQGSCSPLHF
CDR3nt: TGTGCCAGCAGCTCCCGACAGGGATCTTGTTCACCCCTCCACTTT

j_gene: TRBJ2-5
v_gene: TRBV18
d_gene: TRBD2
abundance: few
len: 15
CDR3aa: CASSPIAGSQETQYF
CDR3nt: TGTGCCAGCTCACCAATAGCGGGGAGCCAAGAGACCCAGTACTTC

j_gene: TRBJ1-1
v_gene: TRBV2
d_gene: -
abundance: once
len: 12
CDR3aa: CASMWIFTEAFF
CDR3nt: TGTGCCAGCATGTGGATCTTTACTGAAGCTTTCTTT

j_gene: TRBJ2-7
v_gene: TRBV6-2/TRBV6-3
d_gene: -
abundance: -
len: 21
CDR3aa: CASSYSGWSVSSAPYSYEQYF
CDR3nt: TGTGCCAGCAGTTACTCGGGATGGAGTGTCTCTAGCGCTCCGTACTCCTACGAGCAGTACTTC

j_gene: TRBJ1-3
v_gene: TRBV19
d_gene: TRBD1
abundance: -
len: 16
CDR3aa: CASSIIGQGSGNTIYF
CDR3nt: TGTGCCAGTAGTATAATCGGACAGGGTTCTGGAAACACCATATATTTT

j_gene: TRBJ2-1
v_gene: TRBV21-1
d_gene: -
abundance: -
len: 18
CDR3aa: CASSRLGDFIRLNNEQFF
CDR3nt: TGTGCCAGCAGCCGTCTAGGGGATTTTATACGACTAAACAATGAGCAGTTCTTC

j_gene: TRBJ2-1
v_gene: TRBV6-5
d_gene: TRBD1
abundance: -
len: 16
CDR3aa: CASSYSGQGPRNEQFF
CDR3nt: TGTGCCAGCAGTTACTCCGGACAGGGTCCCCGCAATGAGCAGTTCTTC

j_gene: TRBJ2-1
v_gene: TRBV5-1
d_gene: TRBD2
abundance: -
len: 17
CDR3aa: CASSTLAGRVSYNEQFF
CDR3nt: TGCGCCAGCAGCACCCTTGCCGGGAGGGTATCCTACAATGAGCAGTTCTTC

j_gene: TRBJ1-3
v_gene: TRBV6-6
d_gene: -
abundance: -
len: 15
CDR3aa: CASSSPGGRTDTIYF
CDR3nt: TGTGCCAGCAGTTCCCCGGGGGGGAGGACGGACACCATATATTTT

j_gene: TRBJ1-5
v_gene: TRBV2
d_gene: -
abundance: -
len: 15
CDR3aa: CASSAVTVSNQPQHF
CDR3nt: TGTGCCAGCAGCGCTGTGACAGTATCGAATCAGCCCCAGCATTTT

j_gene: TRBJ2-7
v_gene: TRBV6-5
d_gene: -
abundance: -
len: 15
CDR3aa: CASSRFGGDTYEQYF
CDR3nt: TGTGCCAGCAGTCGTTTTGGCGGGGATACCTACGAGCAGTACTTC

j_gene: TRBJ1-2
v_gene: TRBV12-3/TRBV12-4
d_gene: TRBD1
abundance: -
len: 13
CDR3aa: CASSVDRGYGYTF
CDR3nt: TGTGCCAGCAGTGTAGACAGGGGTTATGGCTACACCTTC

j_gene: TRBJ1-1
v_gene: TRBV10-3
d_gene: TRBD1
abundance: few
len: 12
CDR3aa: CATGQLNTEAFF
CDR3nt: TGTGCCACGGGACAGTTGAACACTGAAGCTTTCTTT

j_gene: TRBJ2-3
v_gene: TRBV2
d_gene: -
abundance: -
len: 11
CDR3aa: CASGSLDTQYF
CDR3nt: TGTGCCAGCGGATCCCTAGATACGCAGTATTTT

j_gene: TRBJ1-1
v_gene: TRBV27
d_gene: TRBD1
abundance: -
len: 13
CDR3aa: CASRRTGEIEAFF
CDR3nt: TGTGCCAGCAGAAGGACAGGAGAAATTGAAGCTTTCTTT

j_gene: TRBJ1-1
v_gene: TRBV27
d_gene: -
abundance: -
len: 14
CDR3aa: CASSLGGRVRKAFF
CDR3nt: TGTGCCAGCAGTTTGGGGGGGCGAGTTCGGAAAGCTTTCTTT

j_gene: TRBJ1-1
v_gene: TRBV20-1
d_gene: -
abundance: -
len: 13
CDR3aa: CSASPPGGTEAFF
CDR3nt: TGCAGTGCTAGTCCCCCGGGGGGGACTGAAGCTTTCTTT

j_gene: TRBJ1-3
v_gene: TRBV28
d_gene: TRBD1
abundance: -
len: 14
CDR3aa: CASSRTGSGNTIYF
CDR3nt: TGTGCCAGCAGTCGGACAGGGTCTGGAAACACCATATATTTT

j_gene: TRBJ2-7
v_gene: TRBV12-3/TRBV12-4
d_gene: -
abundance: -
len: 13
CDR3aa: CASRETGSYEQYF
CDR3nt: TGTGCCAGCAGGGAAACAGGGTCCTACGAGCAGTACTTC

j_gene: TRBJ2-3
v_gene: TRBV6-5
d_gene: -
abundance: few
len: 14
CDR3aa: CASSYSKFADTQYF
CDR3nt: TGTGCCAGCAGTTACTCGAAATTTGCAGATACGCAGTATTTT

j_gene: TRBJ2-2
v_gene: TRBV10-3
d_gene: TRBD2
abundance: few
len: 15
CDR3aa: CAGAGTTDPTGELFF
CDR3nt: TGTGCCGGCGCCGGGACTACAGACCCCACCGGGGAGCTGTTTTTT

j_gene: TRBJ1-4
v_gene: TRBV6-5
d_gene: -
abundance: -
len: 15
CDR3aa: CASSYFSRVGEKLFF
CDR3nt: TGTGCCAGCAGTTACTTTTCCAGGGTTGGAGAAAAACTGTTTTTT

j_gene: TRBJ1-6
v_gene: TRBV6-5
d_gene: TRBD1
abundance: -
len: 15
CDR3aa: CASSAGGRSNSPLHF
CDR3nt: TGTGCCAGCAGCGCAGGGGGCAGGAGTAATTCACCCCTCCACTTT

j_gene: TRBJ1-2
v_gene: TRBV5-1
d_gene: -
abundance: -
len: 13
CDR3aa: CASSPRDTYGYTF
CDR3nt: TGCGCCAGCAGTCCCAGGGATACCTATGGCTACACCTTC

j_gene: TRBJ2-5
v_gene: TRBV4-1
d_gene: -
abundance: few
len: 15
CDR3aa: CASSPEDSPRETQYF
CDR3nt: TGCGCCAGCAGCCCTGAGGACAGCCCTCGGGAGACCCAGTACTTC

j_gene: TRBJ1-2
v_gene: TRBV6-1
d_gene: TRBD1
abundance: -
len: 16
CDR3aa: CASSGPGTGGEYGYTF
CDR3nt: TGTGCCAGCAGTGGTCCCGGGACAGGGGGGGAATATGGCTACACCTTC

j_gene: TRBJ2-1
v_gene: TRBV4-2
d_gene: TRBD1
abundance: few
len: 14
CDR3aa: CASSQDPGQGAEFF
CDR3nt: TGTGCCAGCAGCCAAGACCCCGGACAGGGGGCGGAGTTCTTC

j_gene: TRBJ2-7
v_gene: TRBV5-1
d_gene: TRBD1
abundance: -
len: 15
CDR3aa: CASSLDRTQTYEQYF
CDR3nt: TGCGCCAGCAGCCTGGACAGGACTCAGACCTACGAGCAGTACTTC

j_gene: TRBJ1-4
v_gene: TRBV7-9
d_gene: -
abundance: -
len: 16
CDR3aa: CASSLGSGLRNEKLFF
CDR3nt: TGTGCCAGCAGCTTAGGTTCGGGACTCCGAAATGAAAAACTGTTTTTT

j_gene: TRBJ1-1
v_gene: TRBV12-3/TRBV12-4
d_gene: -
abundance: -
len: 11
CDR3aa: CASVGTSGAFF
CDR3nt: TGTGCCAGCGTGGGGACCAGTGGAGCTTTCTTT

j_gene: TRBJ1-1
v_gene: TRBV27
d_gene: TRBD1
abundance: -
len: 13
CDR3aa: CASRGQGWTEAFF
CDR3nt: TGTGCCAGCAGAGGACAGGGCTGGACTGAAGCTTTCTTT

j_gene: TRBJ1-6
v_gene: TRBV6-4
d_gene: -
abundance: few
len: 14
CDR3aa: CASSTQGTNSPLHF
CDR3nt: TGTGCCAGCAGTACACAGGGTACGAATTCACCCCTCCACTTT

j_gene: TRBJ2-2
v_gene: TRBV10-3
d_gene: TRBD1
abundance: -
len: 16
CDR3aa: CAISGEQGTVTGELFF
CDR3nt: TGTGCCATCAGTGGGGAACAAGGGACAGTCACCGGGGAGCTGTTTTTT

j_gene: TRBJ2-2
v_gene: TRBV5-1
d_gene: TRBD1
abundance: -
len: 19
CDR3aa: CASSLALGNYRGETGELFF
CDR3nt: TGCGCCAGCAGCTTGGCCCTCGGGAACTACAGGGGTGAAACCGGGGAGCTGTTTTTT

j_gene: TRBJ2-7
v_gene: TRBV7-2
d_gene: TRBD1
abundance: few
len: 16
CDR3aa: CASSSPAGTVFYEQYF
CDR3nt: TGTGCCAGCAGCTCCCCAGCCGGGACAGTTTTCTACGAGCAGTACTTC

j_gene: TRBJ2-1
v_gene: TRBV19
d_gene: -
abundance: -
len: 15
CDR3aa: CASSIRAGQYNEQFF
CDR3nt: TGTGCCAGTAGCATAAGGGCGGGCCAGTACAATGAGCAGTTCTTC

j_gene: TRBJ2-7
v_gene: TRBV11-2
d_gene: TRBD1
abundance: -
len: 15
CDR3aa: CASSRGRQGPYEQYF
CDR3nt: TGTGCCAGCAGCAGGGGGAGACAGGGGCCCTACGAGCAGTACTTC

j_gene: TRBJ2-2
v_gene: TRBV5-8
d_gene: -
abundance: few
len: 16
CDR3aa: CASSLADFLNTGELFF
CDR3nt: TGTGCCAGCAGCTTGGCAGACTTCTTGAACACCGGGGAGCTGTTTTTT

j_gene: TRBJ1-2
v_gene: TRBV3-1/TRBV3-2
d_gene: -
abundance: -
len: 14
CDR3aa: CASSDQGVNYGYTF
CDR3nt: TGTGCCAGCAGCGATCAAGGGGTTAACTATGGCTACACCTTC

j_gene: TRBJ1-4
v_gene: TRBV6-1
d_gene: -
abundance: -
len: 15
CDR3aa: CASSEFGPLRQKLFF
CDR3nt: TGTGCCAGCAGTGAATTCGGACCTCTCAGACAAAAACTGTTTTTT

j_gene: TRBJ2-3
v_gene: TRBV10-3
d_gene: -
abundance: -
len: 14
CDR3aa: CAISGGGATDTQYF
CDR3nt: TGTGCCATCAGTGGAGGGGGGGCCACAGATACGCAGTATTTT

j_gene: TRBJ1-2
v_gene: TRBV9
d_gene: -
abundance: -
len: 14
CDR3aa: CASSADMGHYGYTF
CDR3nt: TGTGCCAGCAGCGCGGACATGGGACACTATGGCTACACCTTC

j_gene: TRBJ2-2
v_gene: TRBV5-1
d_gene: TRBD1
abundance: -
len: 18
CDR3aa: CASSLMTAGTANTGELFF
CDR3nt: TGCGCCAGCAGCTTAATGACAGCCGGGACAGCGAACACCGGGGAGCTGTTTTTT

j_gene: TRBJ1-1
v_gene: TRBV25-1
d_gene: TRBD1
abundance: -
len: 15
CDR3aa: CASIDPGQGNTEAFF
CDR3nt: TGTGCCAGCATCGATCCGGGACAGGGGAACACTGAAGCTTTCTTT

j_gene: TRBJ2-2
v_gene: TRBV20-1
d_gene: TRBD2
abundance: few
len: 15
CDR3aa: CSASLAGGRGGELFF
CDR3nt: TGCAGTGCTAGTTTAGCGGGAGGTCGAGGCGGGGAGCTGTTTTTT